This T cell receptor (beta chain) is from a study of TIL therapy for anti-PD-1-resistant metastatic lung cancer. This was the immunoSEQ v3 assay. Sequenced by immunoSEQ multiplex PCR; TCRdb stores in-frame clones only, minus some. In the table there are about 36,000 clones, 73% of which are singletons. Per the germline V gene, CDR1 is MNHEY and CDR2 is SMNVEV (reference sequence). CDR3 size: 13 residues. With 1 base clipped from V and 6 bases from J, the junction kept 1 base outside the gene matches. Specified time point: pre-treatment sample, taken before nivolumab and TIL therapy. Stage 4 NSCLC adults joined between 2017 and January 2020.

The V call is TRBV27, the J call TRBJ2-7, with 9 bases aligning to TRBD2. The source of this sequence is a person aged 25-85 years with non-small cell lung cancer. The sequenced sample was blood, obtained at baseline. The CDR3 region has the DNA TGTGCCAGCAGTTTATTAGCGGGAGCCGAGCAGTACTTC. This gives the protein CASSLLAGAEQYF.